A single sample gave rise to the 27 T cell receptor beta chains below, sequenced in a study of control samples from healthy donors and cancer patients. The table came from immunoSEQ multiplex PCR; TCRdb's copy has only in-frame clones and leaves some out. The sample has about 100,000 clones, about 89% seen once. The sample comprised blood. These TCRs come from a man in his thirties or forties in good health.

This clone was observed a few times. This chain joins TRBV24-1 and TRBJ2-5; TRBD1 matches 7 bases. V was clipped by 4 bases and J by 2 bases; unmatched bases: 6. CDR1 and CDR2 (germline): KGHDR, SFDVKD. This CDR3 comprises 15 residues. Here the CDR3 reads CATSDSGTAQETQYF. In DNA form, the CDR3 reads TGTGCCACCAGTGACTCCGGGACAGCTCAAGAGACCCAGTACTTC.

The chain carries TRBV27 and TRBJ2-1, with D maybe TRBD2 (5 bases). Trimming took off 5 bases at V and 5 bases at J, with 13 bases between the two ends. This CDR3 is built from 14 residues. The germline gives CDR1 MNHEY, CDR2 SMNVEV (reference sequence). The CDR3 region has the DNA TGTGCCAGCAGTGAGGGAGTTGTCAACAATGAGCAGTTCTTC. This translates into CASSEGVVNNEQFF.

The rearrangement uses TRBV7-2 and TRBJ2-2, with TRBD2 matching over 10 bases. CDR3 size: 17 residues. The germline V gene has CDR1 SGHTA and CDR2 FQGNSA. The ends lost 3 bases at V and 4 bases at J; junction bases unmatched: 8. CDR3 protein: CASSFASGRGGTGELFF. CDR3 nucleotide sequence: TGTGCCAGCAGCTTCGCGAGCGGGAGGGGGGGCACCGGGGAGCTGTTTTTT.

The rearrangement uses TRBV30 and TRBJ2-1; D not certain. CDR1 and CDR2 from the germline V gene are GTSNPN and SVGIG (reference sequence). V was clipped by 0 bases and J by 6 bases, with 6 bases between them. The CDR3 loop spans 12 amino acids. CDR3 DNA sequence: TGTGCCTGGAGTGTGGGTTTCAATGAGCAGTTCTTC. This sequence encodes CAWSVGFNEQFF.

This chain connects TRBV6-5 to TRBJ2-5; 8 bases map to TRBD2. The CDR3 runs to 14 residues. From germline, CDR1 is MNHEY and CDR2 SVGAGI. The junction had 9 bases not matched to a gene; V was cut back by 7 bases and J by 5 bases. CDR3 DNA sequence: TGTGCCAGCACCAATAGCGGGACTCCGGAGACCCAGTACTTC. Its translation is CASTNSGTPETQYF.

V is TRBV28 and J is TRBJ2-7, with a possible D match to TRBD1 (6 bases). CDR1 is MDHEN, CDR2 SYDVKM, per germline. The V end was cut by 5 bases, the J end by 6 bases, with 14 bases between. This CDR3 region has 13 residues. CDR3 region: CASSLGGRGEQYF. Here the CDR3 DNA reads TGTGCCAGCAGTCTAGGGGGTAGAGGCGAGCAGTACTTC.

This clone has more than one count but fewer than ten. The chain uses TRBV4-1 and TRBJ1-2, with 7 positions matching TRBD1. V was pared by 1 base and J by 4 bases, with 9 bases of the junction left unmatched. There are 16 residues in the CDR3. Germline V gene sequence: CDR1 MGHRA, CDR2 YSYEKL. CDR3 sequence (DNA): TGCGCCAGCAGCCAAGTCCCGGGACAGAGTCCCTATGGCTACACCTTC. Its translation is CASSQVPGQSPYGYTF.

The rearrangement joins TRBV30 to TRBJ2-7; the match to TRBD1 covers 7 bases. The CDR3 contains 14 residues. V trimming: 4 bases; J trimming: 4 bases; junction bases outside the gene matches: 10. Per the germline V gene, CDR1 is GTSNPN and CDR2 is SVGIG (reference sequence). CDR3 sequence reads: CAWNSGTEVYEQYF. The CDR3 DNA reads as TGTGCCTGGAACTCCGGGACAGAGGTTTACGAGCAGTACTTC.

The CDR3 loop reads CASSPGNADTQYF. CDR3 sequence (DNA): TGTGCCAGCTCACCCGGGAACGCAGATACGCAGTATTTT. V and J are TRBV18 and TRBJ2-3, with a possible D match to TRBD2 (5 bases). The CDR3 is made up of 13 amino acids. CDR1 and CDR2 (germline): KGHSH, LQKENI. V was shortened by 3 bases and J by 4 bases, with 8 bases between the two germline ends.

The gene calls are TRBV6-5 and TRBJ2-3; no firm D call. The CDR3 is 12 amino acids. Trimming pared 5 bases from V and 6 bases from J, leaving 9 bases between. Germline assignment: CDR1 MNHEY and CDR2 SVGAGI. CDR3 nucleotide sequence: TGTGCCAGCAGTAGGGTTGGCGATACGCAGTATTTT. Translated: CASSRVGDTQYF.

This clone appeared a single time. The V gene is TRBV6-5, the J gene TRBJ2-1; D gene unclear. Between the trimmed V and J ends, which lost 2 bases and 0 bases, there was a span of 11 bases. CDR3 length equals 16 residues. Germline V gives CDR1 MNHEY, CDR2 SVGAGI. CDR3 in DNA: TGTGCCAGCAGTTACACCGGGCCGAACTCCTACAATGAGCAGTTCTTC. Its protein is CASSYTGPNSYNEQFF.

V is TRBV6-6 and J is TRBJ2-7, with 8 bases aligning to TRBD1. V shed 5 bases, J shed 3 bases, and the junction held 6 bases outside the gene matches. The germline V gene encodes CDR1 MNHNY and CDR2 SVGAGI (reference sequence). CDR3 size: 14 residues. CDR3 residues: CASSPRDRLYEQYF. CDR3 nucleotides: TGTGCCAGCAGTCCCCGGGACAGGCTCTACGAGCAGTACTTC.

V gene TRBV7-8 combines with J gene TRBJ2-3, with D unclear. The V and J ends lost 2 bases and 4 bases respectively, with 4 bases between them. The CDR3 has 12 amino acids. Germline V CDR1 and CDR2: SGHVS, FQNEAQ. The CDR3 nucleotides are TGTGCCAGCAGCTTACGGGCAGATACGCAGTATTTT. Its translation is CASSLRADTQYF.

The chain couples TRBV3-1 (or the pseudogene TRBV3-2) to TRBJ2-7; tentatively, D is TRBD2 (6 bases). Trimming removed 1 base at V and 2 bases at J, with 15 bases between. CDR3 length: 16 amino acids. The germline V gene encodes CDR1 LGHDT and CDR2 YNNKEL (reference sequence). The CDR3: CASSQVGAGGTYEQYF. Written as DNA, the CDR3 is TGTGCCAGCAGCCAAGTGGGCGCGGGCGGGACCTACGAGCAGTACTTC.

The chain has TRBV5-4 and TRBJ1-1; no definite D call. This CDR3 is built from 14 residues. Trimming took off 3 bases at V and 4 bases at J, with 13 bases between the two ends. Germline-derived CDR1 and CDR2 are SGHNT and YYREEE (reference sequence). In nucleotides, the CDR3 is TGTGCCAGCAGCTCGGCCAGCGGAGCCACTGAAGCTTTCTTT. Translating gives CASSSASGATEAFF.

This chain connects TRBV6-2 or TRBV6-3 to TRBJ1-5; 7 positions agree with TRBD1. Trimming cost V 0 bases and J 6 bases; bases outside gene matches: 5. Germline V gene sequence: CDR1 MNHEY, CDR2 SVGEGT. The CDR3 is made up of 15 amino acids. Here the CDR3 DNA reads TGTGCCAGCAGTTACTCGACAGGGAGGGGTCAGCCCCAGCATTTT. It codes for CASSYSTGRGQPQHF.

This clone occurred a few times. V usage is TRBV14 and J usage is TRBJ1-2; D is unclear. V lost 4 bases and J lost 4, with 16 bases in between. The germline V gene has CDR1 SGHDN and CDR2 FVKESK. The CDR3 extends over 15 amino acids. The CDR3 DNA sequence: TGTGCCAGCAGCCTACAACACCGGACTGGCTATGGCTACACCTTC. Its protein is CASSLQHRTGYGYTF.

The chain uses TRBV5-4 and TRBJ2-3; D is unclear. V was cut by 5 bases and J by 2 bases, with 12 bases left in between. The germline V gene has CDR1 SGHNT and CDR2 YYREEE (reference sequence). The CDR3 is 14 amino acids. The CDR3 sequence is CASSRADITDTQYF. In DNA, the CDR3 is TGTGCCAGCAGTCGGGCCGATATCACAGATACGCAGTATTTT.

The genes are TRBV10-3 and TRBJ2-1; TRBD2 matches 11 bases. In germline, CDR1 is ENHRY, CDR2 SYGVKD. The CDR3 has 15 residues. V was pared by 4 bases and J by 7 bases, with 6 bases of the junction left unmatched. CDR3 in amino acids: CAISGSSGGKNEQFF. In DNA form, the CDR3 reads TGTGCCATCAGTGGGTCTAGCGGGGGGAAGAATGAGCAGTTCTTC.

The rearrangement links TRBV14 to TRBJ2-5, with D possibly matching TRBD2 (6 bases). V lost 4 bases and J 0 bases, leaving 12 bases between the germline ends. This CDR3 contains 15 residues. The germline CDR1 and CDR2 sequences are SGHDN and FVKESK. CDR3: CASSPLLANQETQYF. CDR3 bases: TGTGCCAGCAGCCCTCTGCTAGCGAACCAAGAGACCCAGTACTTC.

CDR3 residues: CASSGDRFSGANVLTF. The CDR3 DNA reads as TGTGCCAGCAGTGGTGACAGATTCTCTGGGGCCAACGTCCTGACTTTC. J is TRBJ2-6 and V is TRBV2; D possibly corresponds to TRBD1 (5 bases). Germline loops: CDR1 SNHLY, CDR2 FYNNEI. Deletions cut 4 bases from V and 0 bases from J, with 10 bases between. The CDR3 contains 16 residues.

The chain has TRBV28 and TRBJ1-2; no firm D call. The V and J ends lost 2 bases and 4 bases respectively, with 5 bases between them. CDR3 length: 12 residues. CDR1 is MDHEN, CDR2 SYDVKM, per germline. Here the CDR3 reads CASSLSSYGYTF. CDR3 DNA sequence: TGTGCCAGCAGTTTAAGCAGCTATGGCTACACCTTC.

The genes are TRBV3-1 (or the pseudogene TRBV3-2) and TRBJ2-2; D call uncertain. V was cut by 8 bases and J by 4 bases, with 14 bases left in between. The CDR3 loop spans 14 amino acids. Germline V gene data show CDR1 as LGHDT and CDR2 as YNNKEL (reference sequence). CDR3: CASGWTSGTGELFF. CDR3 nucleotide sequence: TGTGCCAGCGGTTGGACGAGTGGCACCGGGGAGCTGTTTTTT.

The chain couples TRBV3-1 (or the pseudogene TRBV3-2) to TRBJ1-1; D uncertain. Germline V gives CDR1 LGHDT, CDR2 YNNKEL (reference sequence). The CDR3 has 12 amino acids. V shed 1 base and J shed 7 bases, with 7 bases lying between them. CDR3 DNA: TGTGCCAGCAGCCAAGTTCATTTTGAAGCTTTCTTT. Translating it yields CASSQVHFEAFF.

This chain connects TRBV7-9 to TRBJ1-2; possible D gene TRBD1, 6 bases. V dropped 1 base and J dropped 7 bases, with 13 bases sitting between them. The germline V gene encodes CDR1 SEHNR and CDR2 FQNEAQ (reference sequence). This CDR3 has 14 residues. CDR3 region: CASSLGAGGLGYTF. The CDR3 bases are TGTGCCAGCAGCTTAGGCGCCGGGGGCCTTGGCTACACCTTC.

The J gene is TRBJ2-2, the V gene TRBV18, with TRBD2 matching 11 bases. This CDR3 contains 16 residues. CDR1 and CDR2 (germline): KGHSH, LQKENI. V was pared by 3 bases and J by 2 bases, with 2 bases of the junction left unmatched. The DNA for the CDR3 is TGTGCCAGCTCACCGACTAGCGGGGTAAACACCGGGGAGCTGTTTTTT. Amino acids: CASSPTSGVNTGELFF.

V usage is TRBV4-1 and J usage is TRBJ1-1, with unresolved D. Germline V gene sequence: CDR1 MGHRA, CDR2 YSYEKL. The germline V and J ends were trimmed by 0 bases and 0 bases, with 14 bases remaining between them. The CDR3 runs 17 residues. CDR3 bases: TGCGCCAGCAGCCAAGAAATAGCAGTAGGATTGAACACTGAAGCTTTCTTT. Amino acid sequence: CASSQEIAVGLNTEAFF.